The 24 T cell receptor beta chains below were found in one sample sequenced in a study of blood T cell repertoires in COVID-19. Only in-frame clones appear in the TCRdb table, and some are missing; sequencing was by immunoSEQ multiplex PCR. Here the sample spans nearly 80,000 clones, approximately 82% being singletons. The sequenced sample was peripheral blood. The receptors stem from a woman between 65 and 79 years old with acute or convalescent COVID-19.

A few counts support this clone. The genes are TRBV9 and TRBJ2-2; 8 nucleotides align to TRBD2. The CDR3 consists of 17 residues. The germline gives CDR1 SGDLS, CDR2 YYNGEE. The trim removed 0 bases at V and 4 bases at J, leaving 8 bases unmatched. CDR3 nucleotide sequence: TGTGCCAGCAGCGTAGCTACGGGGACTAGTTCCACCGGGGAGCTGTTTTTT. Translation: CASSVATGTSSTGELFF.

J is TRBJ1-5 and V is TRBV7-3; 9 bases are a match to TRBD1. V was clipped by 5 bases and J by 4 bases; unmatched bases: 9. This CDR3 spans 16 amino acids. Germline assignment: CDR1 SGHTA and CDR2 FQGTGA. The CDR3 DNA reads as TGTGCCAGCAGCCTGAACAGGGGGCTGAGAAATCAGCCCCAGCATTTT. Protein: CASSLNRGLRNQPQHF.

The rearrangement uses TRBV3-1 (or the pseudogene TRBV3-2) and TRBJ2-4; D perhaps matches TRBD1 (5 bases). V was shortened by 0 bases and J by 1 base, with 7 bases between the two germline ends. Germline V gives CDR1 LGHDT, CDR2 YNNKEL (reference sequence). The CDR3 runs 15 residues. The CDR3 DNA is TGTGCCAGCAGCCAAGAATGGGGCGCCAAAAACATTCAGTACTTC. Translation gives CASSQEWGAKNIQYF.

As DNA, the CDR3 is TGTGCCACCAGTGATATAGCGGGGACGGGCTACAATGAGCAGTTCTTC. As protein: CATSDIAGTGYNEQFF. The rearrangement uses TRBV24-1 and TRBJ2-1; 8 bases are a match to TRBD2. Losses at the gene ends were 3 bases for V and 3 bases for J; bases not matched to a gene: 6. This CDR3 contains 16 residues. Germline CDR1 KGHDR, CDR2 SFDVKD.

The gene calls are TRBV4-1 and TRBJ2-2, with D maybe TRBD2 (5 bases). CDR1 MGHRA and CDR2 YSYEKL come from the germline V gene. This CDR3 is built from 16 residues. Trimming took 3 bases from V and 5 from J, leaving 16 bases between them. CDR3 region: CASSQDGVSGTGELFF. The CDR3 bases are TGCGCCAGCAGCCAGGACGGGGTTTCGGGGACCGGGGAGCTGTTTTTT.

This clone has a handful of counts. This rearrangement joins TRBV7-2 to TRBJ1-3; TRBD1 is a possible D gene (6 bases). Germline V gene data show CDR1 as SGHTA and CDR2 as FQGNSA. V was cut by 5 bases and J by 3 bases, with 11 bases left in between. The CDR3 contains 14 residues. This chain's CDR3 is CASSLQGDGNTIYF. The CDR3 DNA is TGTGCCAGCAGCCTACAGGGTGATGGAAACACCATATATTTT.

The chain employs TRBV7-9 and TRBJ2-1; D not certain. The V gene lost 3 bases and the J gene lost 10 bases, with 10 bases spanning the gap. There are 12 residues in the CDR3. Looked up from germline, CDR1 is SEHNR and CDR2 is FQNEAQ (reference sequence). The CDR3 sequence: CASSFSTVEQFF. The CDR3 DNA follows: TGTGCCAGCAGCTTTTCCACTGTAGAGCAGTTCTTC.

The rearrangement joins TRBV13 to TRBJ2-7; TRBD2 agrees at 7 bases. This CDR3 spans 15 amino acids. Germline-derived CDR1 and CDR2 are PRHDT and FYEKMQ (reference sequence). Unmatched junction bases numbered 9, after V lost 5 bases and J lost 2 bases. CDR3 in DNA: TGTGCCAGCAGCAGCGGGACTACCGCCACCTACGAGCAGTACTTC. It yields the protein CASSSGTTATYEQYF.

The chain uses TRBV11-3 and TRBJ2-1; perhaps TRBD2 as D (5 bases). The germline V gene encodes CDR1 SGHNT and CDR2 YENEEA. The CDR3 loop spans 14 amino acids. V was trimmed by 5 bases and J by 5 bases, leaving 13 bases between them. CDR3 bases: TGTGCCAGCAGCGCCAGGACTTCCGACAATGAGCAGTTCTTC. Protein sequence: CASSARTSDNEQFF.

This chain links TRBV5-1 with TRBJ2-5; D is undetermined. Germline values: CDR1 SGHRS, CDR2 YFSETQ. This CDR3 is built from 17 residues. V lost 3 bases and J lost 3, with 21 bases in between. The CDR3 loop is CASSSVAGFRGEETQYF. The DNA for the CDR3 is TGCGCCAGCAGCTCCGTGGCCGGTTTTAGAGGAGAAGAGACCCAGTACTTC. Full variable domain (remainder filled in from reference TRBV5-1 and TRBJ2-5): KAGVTQTPRYLIKTRGQQVTLSCSPISGHRSVSWYQQTPGQGLQFLFEYFSETQRNKGNFPGRFSGRQFSNSRSEMNVSTLELGDSALYLCASSSVAGFRGEETQYFGPGTRLLVL.

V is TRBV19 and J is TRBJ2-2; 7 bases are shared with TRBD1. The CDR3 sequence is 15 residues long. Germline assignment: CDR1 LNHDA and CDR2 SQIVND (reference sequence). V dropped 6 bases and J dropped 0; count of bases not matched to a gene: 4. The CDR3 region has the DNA TGTGCCAGTAGAACCGACAGGGCGAACACCGGGGAGCTGTTTTTT. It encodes CASRTDRANTGELFF. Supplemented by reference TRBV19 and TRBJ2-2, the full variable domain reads DGGITQSPKYLFRKEGQNVTLSCEQNLNHDAMYWYRQDPGQGLRLIYYSQIVNDFQKGDIAEGYSVSREKKESFPLTVTSAQKNPTAFYLCASRTDRANTGELFFGEGSRLTVL.

The CDR3 spells CASSQEFLSGGSPLHF. CDR3 in DNA: TGCGCCAGCAGCCAAGAATTTTTATCGGGGGGATCACCCCTCCACTTT. J is TRBJ1-6 and V is TRBV4-1, with a weak D call TRBD1 (5 bases). CDR3 length: 16 residues. Looked up from germline, CDR1 is MGHRA and CDR2 is YSYEKL. The germline V and J ends were trimmed by 0 bases and 10 bases, with 16 bases remaining between them.

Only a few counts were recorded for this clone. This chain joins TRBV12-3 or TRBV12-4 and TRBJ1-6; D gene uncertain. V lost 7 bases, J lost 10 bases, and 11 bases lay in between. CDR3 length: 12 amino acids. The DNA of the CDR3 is TGTGCCAGCACCTCACCGGGATCACCCCTCCACTTT. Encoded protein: CASTSPGSPLHF.

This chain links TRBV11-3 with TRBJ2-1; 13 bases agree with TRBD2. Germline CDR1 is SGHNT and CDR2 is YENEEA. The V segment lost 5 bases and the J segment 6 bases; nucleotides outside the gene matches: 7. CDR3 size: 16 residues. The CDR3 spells CASSPGTSGIFNEQFF. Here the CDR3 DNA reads TGTGCCAGCAGCCCGGGGACTAGCGGGATTTTCAATGAGCAGTTCTTC.

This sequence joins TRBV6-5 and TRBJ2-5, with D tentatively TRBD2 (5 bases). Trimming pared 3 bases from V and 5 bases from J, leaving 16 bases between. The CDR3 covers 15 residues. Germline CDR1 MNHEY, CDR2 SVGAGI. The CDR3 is CASSYDWRVRETQYF. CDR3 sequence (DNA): TGTGCCAGCAGTTATGATTGGCGGGTACGGGAGACCCAGTACTTC.

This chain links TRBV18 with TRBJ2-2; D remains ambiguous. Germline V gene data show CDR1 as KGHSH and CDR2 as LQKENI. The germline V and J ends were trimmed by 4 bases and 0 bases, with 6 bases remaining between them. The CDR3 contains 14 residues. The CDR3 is CASSRAANTGELFF. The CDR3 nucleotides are TGTGCCAGCTCACGGGCAGCGAACACCGGGGAGCTGTTTTTT.

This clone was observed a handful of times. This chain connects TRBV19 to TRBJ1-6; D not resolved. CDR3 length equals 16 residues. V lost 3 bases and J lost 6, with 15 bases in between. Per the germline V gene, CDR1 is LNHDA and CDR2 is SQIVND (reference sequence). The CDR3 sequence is CASSIGTGSRNSPLHF. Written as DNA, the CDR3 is TGTGCCAGTAGTATCGGTACGGGATCGCGTAATTCACCCCTCCACTTT.

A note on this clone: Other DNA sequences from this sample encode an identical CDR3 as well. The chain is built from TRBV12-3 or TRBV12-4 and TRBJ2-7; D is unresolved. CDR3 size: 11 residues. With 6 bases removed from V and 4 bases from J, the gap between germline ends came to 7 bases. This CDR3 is CASSSGYEQYF. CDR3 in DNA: TGTGCCAGCAGCTCAGGTTACGAGCAGTACTTC.

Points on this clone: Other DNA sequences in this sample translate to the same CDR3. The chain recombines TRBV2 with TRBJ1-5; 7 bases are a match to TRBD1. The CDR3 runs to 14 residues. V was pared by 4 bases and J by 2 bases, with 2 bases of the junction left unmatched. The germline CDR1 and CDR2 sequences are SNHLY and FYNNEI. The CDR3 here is CASSGTGGNQPQHF. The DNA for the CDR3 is TGTGCCAGCAGTGGAACAGGGGGCAATCAGCCCCAGCATTTT.

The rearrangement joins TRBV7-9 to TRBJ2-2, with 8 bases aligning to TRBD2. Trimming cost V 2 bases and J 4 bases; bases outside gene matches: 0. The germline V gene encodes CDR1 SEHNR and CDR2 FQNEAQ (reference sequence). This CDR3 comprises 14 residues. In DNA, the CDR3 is TGTGCCAGCAGCTTACGGGGGGGCACCGGGGAGCTGTTTTTT. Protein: CASSLRGGTGELFF. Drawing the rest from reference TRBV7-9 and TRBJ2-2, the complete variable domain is DTGVSQNPRHKITKRGQNVTFRCDPISEHNRLYWYRQTLGQGPEFLTYFQNEAQLEKSRLLSDRFSAERPKGSFSTLEIQRTEQGDSAMYLCASSLRGGTGELFFGEGSRLTVL.

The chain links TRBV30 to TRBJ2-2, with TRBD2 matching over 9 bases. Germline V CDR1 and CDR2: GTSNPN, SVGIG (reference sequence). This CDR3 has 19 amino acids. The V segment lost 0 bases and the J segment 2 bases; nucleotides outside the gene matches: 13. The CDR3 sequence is CAWSVPTSGLLVNTGELFF. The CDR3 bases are TGTGCCTGGAGTGTTCCTACTAGCGGGCTTTTGGTTAACACCGGGGAGCTGTTTTTT.

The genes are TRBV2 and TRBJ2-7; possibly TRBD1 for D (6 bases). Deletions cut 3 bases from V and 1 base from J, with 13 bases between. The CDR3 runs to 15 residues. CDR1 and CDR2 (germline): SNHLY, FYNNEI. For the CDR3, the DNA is TGTGCCAGCAGTGACGTCGGCAGGGGTTCCTACGAGCAGTACTTC. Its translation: CASSDVGRGSYEQYF.

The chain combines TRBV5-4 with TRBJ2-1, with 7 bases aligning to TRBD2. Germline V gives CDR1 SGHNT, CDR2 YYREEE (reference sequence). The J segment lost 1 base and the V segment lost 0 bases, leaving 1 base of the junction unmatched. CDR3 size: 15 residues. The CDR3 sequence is CASSLELASYNEQFF. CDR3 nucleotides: TGTGCCAGCAGCTTGGAACTAGCGTCCTACAATGAGCAGTTCTTC.

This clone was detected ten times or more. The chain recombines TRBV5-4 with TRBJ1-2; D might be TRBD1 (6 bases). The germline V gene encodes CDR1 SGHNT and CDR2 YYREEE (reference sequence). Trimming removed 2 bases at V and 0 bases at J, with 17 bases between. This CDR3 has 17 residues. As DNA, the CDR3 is TGTGCCAGCAGCTTTTACAGGGCTAATACTGCTAACTATGGCTACACCTTC. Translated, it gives CASSFYRANTANYGYTF.